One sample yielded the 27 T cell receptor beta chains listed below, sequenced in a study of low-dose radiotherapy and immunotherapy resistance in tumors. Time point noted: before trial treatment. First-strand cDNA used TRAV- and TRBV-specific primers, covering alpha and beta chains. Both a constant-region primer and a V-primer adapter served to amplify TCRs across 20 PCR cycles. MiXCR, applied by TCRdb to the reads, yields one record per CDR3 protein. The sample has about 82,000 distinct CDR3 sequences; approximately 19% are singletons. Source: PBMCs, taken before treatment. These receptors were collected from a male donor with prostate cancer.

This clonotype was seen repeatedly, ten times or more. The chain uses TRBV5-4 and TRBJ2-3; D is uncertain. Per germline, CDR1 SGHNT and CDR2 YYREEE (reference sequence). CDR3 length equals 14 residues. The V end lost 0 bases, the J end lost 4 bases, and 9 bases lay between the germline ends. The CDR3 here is CASSLGWKADTQYF. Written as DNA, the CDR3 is TGTGCCAGCAGCTTGGGTTGGAAGGCAGATACGCAGTATTTT.

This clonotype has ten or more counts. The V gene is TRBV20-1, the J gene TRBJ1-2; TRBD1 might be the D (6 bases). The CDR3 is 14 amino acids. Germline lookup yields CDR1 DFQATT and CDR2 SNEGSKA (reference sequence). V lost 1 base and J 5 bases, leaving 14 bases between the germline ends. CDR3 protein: CSARGSGAGYGYTF. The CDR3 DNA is TGCAGTGCTAGAGGATCGGGGGCCGGGTATGGCTACACCTTC.

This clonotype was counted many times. CDR3 amino acids: CSARPQVEAFF. The CDR3 DNA follows: TGCAGCGCAAGGCCACAGGTGGAAGCTTTCTTT. The V call is TRBV29-1, the J call TRBJ1-1; tentative D call: TRBD1 (5 bases). Germline V gives CDR1 SQVTM, CDR2 ANQGSEA. The CDR3 contains 11 residues. V shed 7 bases and J shed 8 bases, with 14 bases lying between them.

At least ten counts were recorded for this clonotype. The chain's CDR3 is CASSEWGVGGATDTQYF. The CDR3 coding sequence is TGTGCCAGCAGCGAGTGGGGGGTCGGGGGGGCCACAGATACGCAGTATTTT. V gene TRBV9 combines with J gene TRBJ2-3; 8 nucleotides agree with TRBD2. The CDR3 has 17 residues. With V trimmed by 3 bases and J by 2 bases, 11 bases remained unmatched. CDR1 and CDR2 (germline): SGDLS, YYNGEE.

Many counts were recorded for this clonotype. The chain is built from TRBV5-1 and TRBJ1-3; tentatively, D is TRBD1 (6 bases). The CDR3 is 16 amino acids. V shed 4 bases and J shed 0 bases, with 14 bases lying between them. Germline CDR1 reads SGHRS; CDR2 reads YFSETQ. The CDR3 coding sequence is TGCGCCAGCAGCCTTGGACAGTCCAACTCTGGAAACACCATATATTTT. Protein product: CASSLGQSNSGNTIYF. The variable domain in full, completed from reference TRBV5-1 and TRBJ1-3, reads KAGVTQTPRYLIKTRGQQVTLSCSPISGHRSVSWYQQTPGQGLQFLFEYFSETQRNKGNFPGRFSGRQFSNSRSEMNVSTLELGDSALYLCASSLGQSNSGNTIYFGEGSWLTVV.

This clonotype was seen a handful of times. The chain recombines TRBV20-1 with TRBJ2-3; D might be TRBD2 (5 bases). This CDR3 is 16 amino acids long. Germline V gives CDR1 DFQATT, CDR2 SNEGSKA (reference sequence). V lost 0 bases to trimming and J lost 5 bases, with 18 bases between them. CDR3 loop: CSARDLDLEVEDTQYF. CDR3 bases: TGCAGTGCTAGAGATCTGGACTTAGAGGTCGAAGATACGCAGTATTTT.

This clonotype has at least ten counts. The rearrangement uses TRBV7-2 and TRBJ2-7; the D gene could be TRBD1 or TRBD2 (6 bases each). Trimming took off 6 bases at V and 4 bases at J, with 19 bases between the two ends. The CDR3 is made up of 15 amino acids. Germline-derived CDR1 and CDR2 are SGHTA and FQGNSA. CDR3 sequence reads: CASSLGDGGLYEQYF. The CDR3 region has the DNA TGTGCCAGCAGTTTGGGGGACGGGGGCCTATACGAGCAGTACTTC.

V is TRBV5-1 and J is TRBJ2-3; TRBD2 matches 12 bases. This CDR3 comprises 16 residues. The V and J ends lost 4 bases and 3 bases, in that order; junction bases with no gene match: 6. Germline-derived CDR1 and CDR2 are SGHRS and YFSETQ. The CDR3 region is CASSGTGTSGTDTQYF. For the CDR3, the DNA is TGCGCCAGCAGCGGAACCGGGACTAGCGGGACAGATACGCAGTATTTT. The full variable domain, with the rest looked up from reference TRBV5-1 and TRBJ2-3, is KAGVTQTPRYLIKTRGQQVTLSCSPISGHRSVSWYQQTPGQGLQFLFEYFSETQRNKGNFPGRFSGRQFSNSRSEMNVSTLELGDSALYLCASSGTGTSGTDTQYFGPGTRLTVL.

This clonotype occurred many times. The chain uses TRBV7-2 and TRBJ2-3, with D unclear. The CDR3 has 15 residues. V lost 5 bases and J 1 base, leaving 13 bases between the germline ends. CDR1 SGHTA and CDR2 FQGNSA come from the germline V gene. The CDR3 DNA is TGTGCCAGCAGCCCCTCGTGGACGGGCACAGATACGCAGTATTTT. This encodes CASSPSWTGTDTQYF.

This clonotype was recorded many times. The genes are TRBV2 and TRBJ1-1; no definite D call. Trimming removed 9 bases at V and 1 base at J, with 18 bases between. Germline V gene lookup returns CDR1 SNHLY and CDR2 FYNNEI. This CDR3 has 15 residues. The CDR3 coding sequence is TGTGCCAGTTTATCTTTTCTCGGCGGGAACACTGAAGCTTTCTTT. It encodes CASLSFLGGNTEAFF.

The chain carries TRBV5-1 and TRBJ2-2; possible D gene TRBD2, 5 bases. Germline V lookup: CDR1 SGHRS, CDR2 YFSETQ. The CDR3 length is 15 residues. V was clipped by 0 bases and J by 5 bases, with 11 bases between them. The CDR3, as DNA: TGCGCCAGCAGCTTGGCCTCACAGCGGACCGGGGAGCTGTTTTTT. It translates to CASSLASQRTGELFF. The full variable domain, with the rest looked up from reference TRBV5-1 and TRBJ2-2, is KAGVTQTPRYLIKTRGQQVTLSCSPISGHRSVSWYQQTPGQGLQFLFEYFSETQRNKGNFPGRFSGRQFSNSRSEMNVSTLELGDSALYLCASSLASQRTGELFFGEGSRLTVL.

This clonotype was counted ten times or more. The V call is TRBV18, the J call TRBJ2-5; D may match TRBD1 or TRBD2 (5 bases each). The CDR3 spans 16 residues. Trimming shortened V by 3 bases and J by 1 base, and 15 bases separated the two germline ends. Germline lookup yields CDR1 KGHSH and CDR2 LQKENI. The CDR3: CASSPPVGTAQETQYF. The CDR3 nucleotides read TGTGCCAGCTCACCCCCAGTTGGGACGGCCCAAGAGACCCAGTACTTC. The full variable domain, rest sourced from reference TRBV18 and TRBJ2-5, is NAGVMQNPRHLVRRRGQEARLRCSPMKGHSHVYWYRQLPEEGLKFMVYLQKENIIDESGMPKERFSAEFPKEGPSILRIQQVVRGDSAAYFCASSPPVGTAQETQYFGPGTRLLVL.

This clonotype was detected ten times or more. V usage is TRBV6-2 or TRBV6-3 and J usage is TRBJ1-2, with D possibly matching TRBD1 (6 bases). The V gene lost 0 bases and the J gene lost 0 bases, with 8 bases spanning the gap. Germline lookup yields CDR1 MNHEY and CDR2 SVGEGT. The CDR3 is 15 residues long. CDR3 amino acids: CASSYSGQTNYGYTF. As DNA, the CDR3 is TGTGCCAGCAGTTACTCGGGACAAACTAACTATGGCTACACCTTC.

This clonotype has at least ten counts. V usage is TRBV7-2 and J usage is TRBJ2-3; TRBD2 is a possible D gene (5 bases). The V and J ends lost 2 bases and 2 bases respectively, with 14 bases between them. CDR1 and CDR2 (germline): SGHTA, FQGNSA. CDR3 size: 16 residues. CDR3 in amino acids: CASSLWASQHTDTQYF. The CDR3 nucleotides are TGTGCCAGCAGCTTATGGGCTAGCCAACACACAGATACGCAGTATTTT.

Here the CDR3 reads CSAGGGGLTGELFF. Here the CDR3 DNA reads TGCAGTGCTGGCGGGGGGGGCCTCACCGGGGAGCTGTTTTTT. The chain joins TRBV20-1 to TRBJ2-2, with 9 bases fitting TRBD2. Germline V gene data show CDR1 as DFQATT and CDR2 as SNEGSKA (reference sequence). This CDR3 has 14 residues. V was clipped by 5 bases and J by 4 bases; unmatched bases: 5.

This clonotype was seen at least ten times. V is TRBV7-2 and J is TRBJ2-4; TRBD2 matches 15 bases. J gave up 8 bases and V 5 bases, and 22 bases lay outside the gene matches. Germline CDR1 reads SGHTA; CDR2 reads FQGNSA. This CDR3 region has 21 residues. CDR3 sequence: CASSRNLRGLAGGQPDHIQYF. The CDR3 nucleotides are TGTGCCAGCAGCCGCAACCTCCGAGGACTAGCGGGGGGGCAACCCGATCACATTCAGTACTTC.

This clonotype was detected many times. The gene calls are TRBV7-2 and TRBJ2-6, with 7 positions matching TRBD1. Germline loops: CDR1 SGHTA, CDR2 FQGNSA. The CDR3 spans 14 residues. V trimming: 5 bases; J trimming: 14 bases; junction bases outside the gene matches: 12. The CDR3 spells CASSVGQAAGILTF. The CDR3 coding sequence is TGTGCCAGCAGCGTCGGACAGGCGGCCGGGATCCTGACTTTC.

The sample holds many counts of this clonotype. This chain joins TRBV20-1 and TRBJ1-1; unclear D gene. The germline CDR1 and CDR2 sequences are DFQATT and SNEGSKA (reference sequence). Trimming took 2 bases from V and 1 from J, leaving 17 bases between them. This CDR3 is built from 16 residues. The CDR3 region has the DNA TGCAGTGCTAGATCTCTGTTTTGGGTGAGGAACACTGAAGCTTTCTTT. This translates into CSARSLFWVRNTEAFF.

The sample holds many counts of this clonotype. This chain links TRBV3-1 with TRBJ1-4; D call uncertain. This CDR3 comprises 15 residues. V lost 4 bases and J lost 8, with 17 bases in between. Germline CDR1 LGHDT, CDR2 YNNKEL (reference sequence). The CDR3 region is CASSPGRGFLEKLFF. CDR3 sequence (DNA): TGTGCCAGCAGCCCAGGACGTGGCTTTTTGGAAAAACTGTTTTTT.

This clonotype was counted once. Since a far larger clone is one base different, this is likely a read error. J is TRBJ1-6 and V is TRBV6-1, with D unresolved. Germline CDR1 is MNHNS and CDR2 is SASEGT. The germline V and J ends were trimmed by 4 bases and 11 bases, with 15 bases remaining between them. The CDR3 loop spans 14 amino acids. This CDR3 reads CASSGIGSQPPLHF. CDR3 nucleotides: TGTGCCAGCAGTGGAATAGGCAGCCAGCCACCCCTCCACTTT.

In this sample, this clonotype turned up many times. This chain's CDR3 is CASSPRAQGAYEQYF. The CDR3 bases are TGTGCCAGCAGCCCACGAGCGCAGGGAGCCTACGAGCAGTACTTC. The V gene is TRBV5-5, the J gene TRBJ2-7, with D tentatively TRBD1 or TRBD2 (5 bases each). V lost 4 bases to trimming and J lost 2 bases, with 16 bases between them. Germline V gives CDR1 SGHKS, CDR2 YYEKEE (reference sequence). CDR3 length: 15 amino acids. The full variable domain, rest sourced from reference TRBV5-5 and TRBJ2-7, is DAGVTQSPTHLIKTRGQQVTLRCSPISGHKSVSWYQQVLGQGPQFIFQYYEKEERGRGNFPDRFSARQFPNYSSELNVNALLLGDSALYLCASSPRAQGAYEQYFGPGTRLTVT.

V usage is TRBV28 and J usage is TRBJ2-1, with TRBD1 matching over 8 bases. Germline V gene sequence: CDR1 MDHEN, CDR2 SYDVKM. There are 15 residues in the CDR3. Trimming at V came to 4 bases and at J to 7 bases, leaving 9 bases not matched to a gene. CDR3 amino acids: CASSWTGLNFNEQFF. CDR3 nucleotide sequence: TGTGCCAGCAGTTGGACAGGGTTGAATTTTAATGAGCAGTTCTTC.

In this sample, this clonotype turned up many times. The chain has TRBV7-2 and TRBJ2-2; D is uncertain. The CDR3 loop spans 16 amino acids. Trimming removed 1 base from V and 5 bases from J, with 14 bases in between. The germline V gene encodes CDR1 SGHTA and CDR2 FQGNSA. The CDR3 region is CASSLVGGGWTGELFF. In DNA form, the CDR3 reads TGTGCCAGCAGCTTAGTGGGCGGTGGGTGGACCGGGGAGCTGTTTTTT.

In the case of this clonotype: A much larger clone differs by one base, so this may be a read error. The CDR3 sequence: CASTKREGLYNEQYF. Here the CDR3 DNA reads TGTGCCAGCACTAAGCGGGAGGGCCTCTACAATGAGCAGTACTTC. V usage is TRBV27 and J usage is TRBJ2-4, with 10 nucleotides matching TRBD2. The V gene end was trimmed by 7 bases and the J gene end by 13 bases; junction bases not matched to a gene: 16. The CDR3 is 15 residues long. Germline V gene sequence: CDR1 MNHEY, CDR2 SMNVEV (reference sequence).

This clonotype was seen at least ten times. CDR3 amino acids: CASSFIGLANYGYTF. The CDR3, as DNA: TGTGCCAGCAGCTTTATCGGGTTAGCGAACTATGGCTACACCTTC. The chain uses TRBV7-2 and TRBJ1-2; D is uncertain. Germline-derived CDR1 and CDR2 are SGHTA and FQGNSA. V lost 3 bases and J 2 bases, leaving 13 bases between the germline ends. The CDR3 consists of 15 residues.

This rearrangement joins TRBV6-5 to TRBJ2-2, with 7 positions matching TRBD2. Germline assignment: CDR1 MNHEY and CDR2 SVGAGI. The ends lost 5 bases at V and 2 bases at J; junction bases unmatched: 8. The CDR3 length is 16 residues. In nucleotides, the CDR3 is TGTGCCAGCAGTGATTCGCCTAGCGGCAACACCGGGGAGCTGTTTTTT. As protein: CASSDSPSGNTGELFF.

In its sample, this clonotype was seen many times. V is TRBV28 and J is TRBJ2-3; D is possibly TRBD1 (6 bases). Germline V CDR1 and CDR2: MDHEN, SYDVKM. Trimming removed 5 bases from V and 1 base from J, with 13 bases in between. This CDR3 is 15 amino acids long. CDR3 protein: CASSPYRDGTDTQYF. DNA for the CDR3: TGTGCCAGCAGTCCTTACAGGGATGGCACAGATACGCAGTATTTT. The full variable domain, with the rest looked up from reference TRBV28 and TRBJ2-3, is DVKVTQSSRYLVKRTGEKVFLECVQDMDHENMFWYRQDPGLGLRLIYFSYDVKMKEKGDIPEGYSVSREKKERFSLILESASTNQTSMYLCASSPYRDGTDTQYFGPGTRLTVL.